These 26 T cell receptor beta chains share one sample of origin, sequenced in a study of T cell responses to AZD1222 COVID-19 vaccine. Sequencing used immunoSEQ multiplex PCR; TCRdb keeps in-frame clones, though not all of them. The repertoire consists of 150,000 to 200,000 clones, with approximately 86% occurring once and the leading ten covering 11%. The material sequenced was peripheral blood, taken 28 days after the second AZD1222 dose. The receptor set was obtained from an adult who received the AZD1222 COVID-19 vaccine.

The CDR3 spells CAWTTNSGVAEQFF. The DNA of the CDR3 is TGTGCCTGGACGACTAATAGCGGGGTGGCTGAGCAGTTCTTC. The J gene is TRBJ2-1, the V gene TRBV30; 8 nucleotides match TRBD2. Germline CDR1 reads GTSNPN; CDR2 reads SVGIG (reference sequence). The V gene end was trimmed by 4 bases and the J gene end by 9 bases; junction bases not matched to a gene: 11. The CDR3 loop spans 14 amino acids.

V is TRBV5-1 and J is TRBJ2-7, with TRBD1 matching over 8 bases. Germline assignment: CDR1 SGHRS and CDR2 YFSETQ. The CDR3 has 17 residues. After removal of 0 bases from V and 2 bases from J, the junction contained 10 bases not matched to a gene. CDR3 in amino acids: CASSLAAGQGGPYEQYF. CDR3 nucleotide sequence: TGCGCCAGCAGCTTGGCCGCAGGACAGGGTGGTCCCTACGAGCAGTACTTC.

This sequence joins TRBV9 and TRBJ1-4; 8 bases map to TRBD1. The germline V gene encodes CDR1 SGDLS and CDR2 YYNGEE. The CDR3 contains 14 residues. V was pared by 4 bases and J by 3 bases, with 2 bases of the junction left unmatched. The CDR3 DNA follows: TGTGCCAGCAGCCGACAGGGGTCTAATGAAAAACTGTTTTTT. Protein product: CASSRQGSNEKLFF.

The V and J genes are TRBV11-1 and TRBJ1-1; D gene unclear. CDR1 SGHAT and CDR2 FQDESV come from the germline V gene (reference sequence). V was pared by 3 bases and J by 0 bases, with 8 bases between. This CDR3 has 14 residues. The CDR3 spells CASSLVGLNTEAFF. CDR3 in DNA: TGTGCCAGCAGCTTGGTCGGACTGAACACTGAAGCTTTCTTT.

The chain links TRBV19 to TRBJ1-4; D is ambiguous. Germline CDR1 is LNHDA and CDR2 is SQIVND (reference sequence). The V gene lost 3 bases and the J gene lost 4 bases, with 9 bases spanning the gap. The CDR3 sequence is 14 residues long. The CDR3 region is CASSINQDNEKLFF. The CDR3 bases are TGTGCCAGTAGTATTAATCAGGATAATGAAAAACTGTTTTTT.

There are a few counts of this clone. The chain is built from TRBV30 and TRBJ2-2, with 7 positions matching TRBD2. CDR3 length equals 14 residues. From germline, CDR1 is GTSNPN and CDR2 SVGIG (reference sequence). V was clipped by 4 bases and J by 5 bases; unmatched bases: 7. The CDR3 loop reads CAWISAGPTGELFF. The CDR3 DNA is TGTGCCTGGATATCAGCGGGACCGACCGGGGAGCTGTTTTTT.

The CDR3 DNA reads TGTGCCAGCATTTCGGCGGGGAAAACCACTTCGAACACTGAAGCTTTCTTT. It is translated as CASISAGKTTSNTEAFF. The rearrangement joins TRBV21-1 to TRBJ1-1. TRBV21-1 is labeled a pseudogene. The CDR3 contains 17 residues.

The J gene is TRBJ2-3, the V gene TRBV5-1; D is unresolved. The CDR3 runs 12 residues. Germline V gene data show CDR1 as SGHRS and CDR2 as YFSETQ. The ends were cut back, 0 bases at V and 6 bases at J, with 5 bases in the middle. CDR3 sequence reads: CASSLALDTQYF. The CDR3 region has the DNA TGCGCCAGCAGCTTGGCCTTGGATACGCAGTATTTT.

The chain carries TRBV7-9 and TRBJ1-2, with D perhaps matching TRBD1 (5 bases). The CDR3 contains 12 residues. Per the germline V gene, CDR1 is SEHNR and CDR2 is FQNEAQ (reference sequence). Trimming shortened V by 7 bases and J by 2 bases, and 8 bases separated the two germline ends. CDR3 loop: CASTGQNYGYTF. The CDR3 bases are TGTGCCAGCACAGGGCAGAACTATGGCTACACCTTC.

Turning to this clone: The same CDR3 can be traced to other DNA sequences in this sample. This chain connects TRBV3-1 (or the pseudogene TRBV3-2) to TRBJ1-5, with unresolved D. The CDR3 has 13 amino acids. Germline CDR1 reads LGHDT; CDR2 reads YNNKEL (reference sequence). With 0 bases removed from V and 0 bases from J, the gap between germline ends came to 0 bases. The CDR3 DNA is TGTGCCAGCAGCCAAGATAGCAATCAGCCCCAGCATTTT. Protein: CASSQDSNQPQHF.

This clone was observed once. The chain uses TRBV25-1 and TRBJ1-4, with D possibly matching TRBD1 (5 bases). V dropped 6 bases and J dropped 11 bases, with 19 bases sitting between them. The germline V gene has CDR1 MGHDK and CDR2 SYGVNS. The CDR3 is 14 amino acids. CDR3 DNA sequence: TGTGCCAGCAGGGTGGGATTTGGGACTTCTAAACTGTTTTTT. This encodes CASRVGFGTSKLFF.

This chain uses TRBV11-2 with TRBJ1-2, with 7 bases identical to TRBD1. Trimming cost V 0 bases and J 8 bases; bases outside gene matches: 12. In germline, CDR1 is SGHAT, CDR2 FQNNGV. The CDR3 sequence is 16 residues long. The DNA of the CDR3 is TGTGCCAGCAGCTTAGATCCCTACGGGACAGATGGCGGCTACACCTTC. Encoded protein: CASSLDPYGTDGGYTF.

The V call is TRBV5-8, the J call TRBJ2-5, with 10 bases fitting TRBD1. The germline V gene encodes CDR1 SGHTS and CDR2 YDEGEE. CDR3 length: 15 residues. J gave up 1 base and V 4 bases, and 4 bases lay outside the gene matches. The CDR3 is CASSAGTGVQETQYF. The CDR3 bases are TGTGCCAGCAGCGCCGGGACAGGGGTCCAAGAGACCCAGTACTTC.

The chain links TRBV19 to TRBJ2-1, with D maybe TRBD1 (6 bases). Germline V gives CDR1 LNHDA, CDR2 SQIVND (reference sequence). Trimming cost V 5 bases and J 4 bases, with 18 bases left between them. The length of the CDR3 is 16 residues. CDR3 region: CASSSPGTSLYNEQFF. The CDR3 DNA reads TGTGCCAGTAGTTCGCCCGGGACAAGCTTATACAATGAGCAGTTCTTC.

The V call is TRBV6-5, the J call TRBJ2-7; D unresolved. From germline, CDR1 is MNHEY and CDR2 SVGAGI. CDR3 length equals 13 residues. Trimming shortened V by 6 bases and J by 2 bases, and 11 bases separated the two germline ends. CDR3 sequence: CASSQDVTYEQYF. The CDR3 DNA follows: TGTGCCAGCAGCCAGGACGTTACCTACGAGCAGTACTTC.

The chain has TRBV5-4 and TRBJ2-3, with 10 bases aligning to TRBD2. Germline lookup yields CDR1 SGHNT and CDR2 YYREEE (reference sequence). With V trimmed by 2 bases and J by 1 base, 4 bases remained unmatched. This CDR3 region has 16 residues. Here the CDR3 reads CASSFDLAGGTDTQYF. The CDR3 DNA reads TGTGCCAGCAGCTTCGATCTAGCGGGGGGCACAGATACGCAGTATTTT. Supplemented by reference TRBV5-4 and TRBJ2-3, the full variable domain reads ETGVTQSPTHLIKTRGQQVTLRCSSQSGHNTVSWYQQALGQGPQFIFQYYREEENGRGNFPPRFSGLQFPNYSSELNVNALELDDSALYLCASSFDLAGGTDTQYFGPGTRLTVL.

Here the CDR3 DNA reads TGTGCCAGCAGCCAAGAGGGGGGCAGACTTGCGGATACGCAGTATTTT. Its translation: CASSQEGGRLADTQYF. The V gene is TRBV4-2, the J gene TRBJ2-3, with D possibly being TRBD1 or TRBD2 (6 bases each). Germline values: CDR1 LGHNA, CDR2 YNFKEQ. V was trimmed by 0 bases and J by 6 bases, leaving 16 bases between them. This CDR3 comprises 16 residues.

This chain uses TRBV10-2 with TRBJ2-7, with D maybe TRBD1 (6 bases). Trimming took 4 bases from V and 3 from J, leaving 13 bases between them. Per the germline V gene, CDR1 is WSHSY and CDR2 is SAAADI. This CDR3 has 14 residues. The CDR3 DNA is TGCGCCAGCAGTGTCCGGACGACAGGCTACGAGCAGTACTTC. Its protein is CASSVRTTGYEQYF.

This chain uses TRBV15 with TRBJ1-4, with D perhaps TRBD1 (5 bases). V dropped 3 bases and J dropped 4 bases, with 12 bases sitting between them. Germline-derived CDR1 and CDR2 are LNHNV and YYDKDF (reference sequence). CDR3 length equals 15 residues. The chain's CDR3 is CATSSLRGGNEKLFF. The CDR3 DNA reads TGTGCCACCAGCAGCTTACGCGGGGGTAATGAAAAACTGTTTTTT.

The rearrangement uses TRBV5-5 and TRBJ2-2; unclear D gene. The V gene lost 6 bases and the J gene lost 6 bases, with 12 bases spanning the gap. The CDR3 has 13 residues. The germline gives CDR1 SGHKS, CDR2 YYEKEE (reference sequence). DNA for the CDR3: TGTGCCAGCAATAACGATAGGGCCGGGGAGCTGTTTTTT. This encodes CASNNDRAGELFF.

V is TRBV5-6 and J is TRBJ1-2; D might be TRBD1 (6 bases). The CDR3 is made up of 13 amino acids. Germline CDR1 reads SGHDT; CDR2 reads YYEEEE. The V gene lost 2 bases and the J gene lost 4 bases, with 9 bases spanning the gap. The CDR3 loop reads CASSLGRGYGYTF. CDR3 sequence (DNA): TGTGCCAGCAGCTTAGGCAGGGGCTATGGCTACACCTTC.

The J gene is TRBJ1-2, the V gene TRBV28, with D perhaps matching TRBD1 (6 bases). The CDR3 spans 15 residues. The germline V gene encodes CDR1 MDHEN and CDR2 SYDVKM. V lost 6 bases, J lost 0 bases, and 14 bases lay in between. CDR3 region: CASRTTGHSNYGYTF. In nucleotides, the CDR3 is TGTGCCAGCAGGACAACAGGGCATTCTAACTATGGCTACACCTTC.

The V and J genes are TRBV5-6 and TRBJ1-2; TRBD1 matches at 12 bases. Trimming at V came to 3 bases and at J to 5 bases, leaving 8 bases not matched to a gene. Germline values: CDR1 SGHDT, CDR2 YYEEEE. The CDR3 length is 16 residues. The CDR3 region is CASSSLGDRGQYGYTF. The DNA of the CDR3 is TGTGCCAGCAGCTCACTGGGGGACAGGGGGCAGTATGGCTACACCTTC.

The chain links TRBV7-9 to TRBJ1-4; D is uncertain. V dropped 1 base and J dropped 0 bases, with 12 bases sitting between them. The CDR3 runs 17 residues. Germline CDR1 is SEHNR and CDR2 is FQNEAQ (reference sequence). The CDR3 nucleotides are TGTGCCAGCAGCTTAGTTGGCCCGAGTCCAACTAATGAAAAACTGTTTTTT. It specifies CASSLVGPSPTNEKLFF.

This clone appeared a few times. The chain couples TRBV16 to TRBJ2-1, with 10 bases aligning to TRBD2. J lost 3 bases, V lost 4 bases, and 6 bases had no gene match. The CDR3 totals 16 residues. Per germline, CDR1 KGHSY and CDR2 FQNENV. CDR3 DNA sequence: TGTGCCAGCAGCCCTCGGGTAGCGGGGGGCTACAATGAGCAGTTCTTC. This sequence encodes CASSPRVAGGYNEQFF.

This clone occurred once. The chain recombines TRBV5-8 with TRBJ1-2, with D possibly TRBD1 on 6 matching bases. V lost 0 bases and J lost 5, with 14 bases in between. Germline V lookup: CDR1 SGHTS, CDR2 YDEGEE. The CDR3 length is 15 residues. Written as DNA, the CDR3 is TGTGCCAGCAGCTTGGTGCGGGGCAGGGGTTATGGCTACACCTTC. This sequence encodes CASSLVRGRGYGYTF.